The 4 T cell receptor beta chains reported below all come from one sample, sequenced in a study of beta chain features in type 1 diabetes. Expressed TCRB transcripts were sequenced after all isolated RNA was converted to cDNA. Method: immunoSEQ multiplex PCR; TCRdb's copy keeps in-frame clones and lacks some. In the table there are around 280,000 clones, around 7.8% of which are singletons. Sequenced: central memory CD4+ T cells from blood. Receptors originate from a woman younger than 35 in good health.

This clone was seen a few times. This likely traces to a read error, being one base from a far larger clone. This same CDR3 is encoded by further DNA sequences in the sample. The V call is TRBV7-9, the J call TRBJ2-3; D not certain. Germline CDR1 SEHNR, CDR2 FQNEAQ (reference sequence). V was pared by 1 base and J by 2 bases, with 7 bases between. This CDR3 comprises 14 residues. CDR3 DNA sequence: TGTGCCAGCAGCTTAGACGGCAACACAGATACGCAGTATTTT. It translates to CASSLDGNTDTQYF.

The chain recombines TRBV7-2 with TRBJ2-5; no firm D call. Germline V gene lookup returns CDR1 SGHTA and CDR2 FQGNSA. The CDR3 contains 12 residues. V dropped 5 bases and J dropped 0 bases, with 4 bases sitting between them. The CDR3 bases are TGTGCCAGCAGCAAGTACCAAGAGACCCAGTACTTC. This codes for CASSKYQETQYF.

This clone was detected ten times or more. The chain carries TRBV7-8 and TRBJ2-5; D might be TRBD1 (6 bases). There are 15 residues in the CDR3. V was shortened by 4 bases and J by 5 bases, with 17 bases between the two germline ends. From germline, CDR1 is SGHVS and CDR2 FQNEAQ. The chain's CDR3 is CASSSPRTGWETQYF. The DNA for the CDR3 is TGTGCCAGCAGCTCCCCCAGAACAGGGTGGGAGACCCAGTACTTC.

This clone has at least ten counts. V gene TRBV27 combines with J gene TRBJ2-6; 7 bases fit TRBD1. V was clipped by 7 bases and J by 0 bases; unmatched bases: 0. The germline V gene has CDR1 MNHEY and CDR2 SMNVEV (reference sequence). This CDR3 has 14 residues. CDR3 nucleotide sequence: TGTGCCAGCACAGGGGGCTCTGGGGCCAACGTCCTGACTTTC. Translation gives CASTGGSGANVLTF.